The source of this TCR beta chain is a study of technical replicates of blood from a handful of donors (dated by TCRdb to between 2016 and 2019). This clone was counted once. Its antigen is not yet known. Base qualities are not at hand, and no much larger clone is one base apart. Libraries were constructed by the immunoSEQ multiplex PCR assay. TCRdb limited this immuneACCESS table to in-frame rearrangements with V and J called. A share of clones is missing; checked studies link under half to unresolved V genes, and the rest is unexplained. This sample gives some 62,000 clones in total; approximately 89% of them show up just once. Roughly 5.6% of the sample is in the top ten clones. The CDR3 has 15 amino acids, counting the end cysteine and phenylalanine. Kept here is only the CDR3 DNA, which spans 45 bases and is read in frame from base 1. From V the trimming removes 3 bases and from J it removes 4 bases, while the gene matches leave 8 bases of the junction unaccounted for. In the germline V gene, CDR1 corresponds to KGHSH and CDR2 to LQKENI.

The sample consisted of PBMCs. The source of this sequence is a human donor in good health. Some clones in this sample may be carry-over from other donors' samples. The rearranged chain carries TRBV18 and TRBJ2-7; 8 nucleotides in the junction match TRBD2. The bases read TGTGCCAGCTCACCGATCGGGGGGGCCTTGTACGAGCAGTACTTC. This translates into CASSPIGGALYEQYF.